Listed here are 20 T cell receptor beta chains from one sample, sequenced in a study of molecular identifiers for immune sequencing clone quantification. TCRdb redid the calling of the PCR reads with MiXCR, one entry per CDR3 protein. The repertoire holds about 640,000 distinct CDR3 sequences, with about 20% as singletons. Input material: naive CD8+ T cells from blood, with Jurkat cell RNA spiked in. Subset here: FACS-sorted CD8+CD4-CCR7+CD45RA+ naive T cells. The receptors shown here come from a human donor in good health. Some libraries in this study had Jurkat cell RNA spiked in.

In regard to this clonotype: This may be a read error, as it is one base from a much larger clone. The CDR3 DNA is TGCGCCAGCAGCCCGAAGGGTTACACAGATGCGCAGTATTTT. Its protein product is CASSPKGYTDAQYF. The J gene is TRBJ2-3, the V gene TRBV4-1; unclear D gene. Germline V gene lookup returns CDR1 MGHRA and CDR2 YSYEKL. This CDR3 region has 14 residues.

This clonotype was counted at least ten times. This rearrangement joins TRBV27 to TRBJ2-5; maybe TRBD2 (5 bases). Looked up from germline, CDR1 is MNHEY and CDR2 is SMNVEV (reference sequence). This CDR3 has 16 amino acids. Trimming pared 4 bases from V and 5 bases from J, leaving 20 bases between. CDR3 residues: CASSSGWSSYPETQYF. The CDR3 DNA reads as TGTGCCAGCAGTTCGGGATGGTCTAGCTACCCGGAGACCCAGTACTTC.

This clonotype was seen many times. This chain uses TRBV12-3 or TRBV12-4 with TRBJ2-5; D perhaps matches TRBD1 (6 bases). Trimming stripped 2 bases from V and 2 bases from J, with 15 bases between. This CDR3 comprises 16 residues. This CDR3 is CASSLSPGQGQETQYF. CDR3 in DNA: TGTGCCAGCAGTTTATCGCCGGGACAAGGACAAGAGACCCAGTACTTC.

The table lists this clonotype with a few counts. V and J are TRBV7-9 and TRBJ1-6; 7 bases align to TRBD1. The V gene's germline CDR1 is SEHNR and CDR2 FQNEAQ (reference sequence). The CDR3 is made up of 15 amino acids. Losses at the gene ends were 5 bases for V and 7 bases for J; bases not matched to a gene: 8. CDR3 loop: CASSPDRVSNSPLHF. As DNA, the CDR3 is TGTGCCAGCAGCCCAGACAGGGTTTCGAATTCACCCCTCCACTTT.

CDR3 coding DNA: TGTGCCAGCAGTGGGACAGGTACTATGTACACTGAAGCTTTCTTT. Translating gives CASSGTGTMYTEAFF. J is TRBJ1-1 and V is TRBV6-1; 7 bases line up with TRBD1. Germline CDR1 reads MNHNS; CDR2 reads SASEGT. V lost 4 bases to trimming and J lost 3 bases; unmatched junction nucleotides: 8. This CDR3 comprises 15 residues.

This clonotype was detected many times. The V and J genes are TRBV6-5 and TRBJ1-1, with unresolved D. V was clipped by 0 bases and J by 8 bases, with 10 bases between them. Per germline, CDR1 MNHEY and CDR2 SVGAGI. This CDR3 is 13 amino acids long. Here the CDR3 reads CASSYSMAGEAFF. The DNA for the CDR3 is TGTGCCAGCAGTTACTCGATGGCGGGAGAAGCTTTCTTT.

About this clonotype itself: It may be a read error: a sequence one base away is much more abundant. The chain recombines TRBV7-9 with TRBJ2-7; D remains ambiguous. V was pared by 4 bases and J by 6 bases, with 10 bases between. CDR3 size: 12 residues. CDR1 is SEHNR and CDR2 is FQNEAQ in the germline V gene (reference sequence). CDR3 coding DNA: TGTGCCAGCAGCTCAGTTAGCCGCGAGCAGTACTTC. Protein product: CASSSVSREQYF.

This clonotype was observed many times. V and J are TRBV12-3 or TRBV12-4 and TRBJ2-3; 7 nucleotides agree with TRBD2. V lost 6 bases to trimming and J lost 0 bases; unmatched junction nucleotides: 3. The CDR3 has 14 residues. The CDR3 DNA reads TGTGCCAGCAGGCGAGCGGGAAGCACAGATACGCAGTATTTT. Residues: CASRRAGSTDTQYF.

The chain links TRBV3-1 to TRBJ2-3; D is perhaps TRBD2 (6 bases). The CDR3 loop spans 18 amino acids. Trimming removed 1 base at V and 1 base at J, with 18 bases between. Germline-derived CDR1 and CDR2 are LGHDT and YNNKEL (reference sequence). The CDR3, as DNA: TGTGCCAGCAGCCAAGCTACACGGGCGGGACGGGGCACAGATACGCAGTATTTT. Translating gives CASSQATRAGRGTDTQYF.

Many counts were recorded for this clonotype. This chain joins TRBV18 and TRBJ2-3; no clear D gene. CDR3 length: 14 residues. Deletions cut 6 bases from V and 8 bases from J, with 18 bases between. In germline, CDR1 is KGHSH, CDR2 LQKENI. In nucleotides, the CDR3 is TGTGCCAGCTCTCTACCAACCTCGAGTGCTACGCAGTATTTT. As protein: CASSLPTSSATQYF.

Regarding this clonotype: A single base separates this from a much larger clone, so it may be a read error. This chain connects TRBV7-9 to TRBJ2-6; a weak D match, TRBD1 (5 bases). CDR3 length: 16 residues. Germline CDR1 reads SEHNR; CDR2 reads FQNEAQ (reference sequence). CDR3 residues: CASSFLESSGANVPTF. In nucleotides, the CDR3 is TGTGCCAGCAGCTTTTTGGAGAGCTCTGGGGCCAACGTCCCGACTTTC.

The chain links TRBV4-3 to TRBJ2-3; a weak D match, TRBD2 (6 bases). This CDR3 has 17 residues. From germline, CDR1 is LGHNA and CDR2 YSLEER. V lost 0 bases, J lost 4 bases, and 17 bases lay in between. The CDR3 DNA reads as TGCGCCAGCAGCCAAGATAGGGTGACGGGAGCGGCAGATACGCAGTATTTT. Its translation: CASSQDRVTGAADTQYF.

This clonotype was observed many times. The chain joins TRBV28 to TRBJ2-3; 11 bases line up with TRBD2. Germline-derived CDR1 and CDR2 are MDHEN and SYDVKM. With V trimmed by 5 bases and J by 1 base, 2 bases remained unmatched. This CDR3 comprises 15 residues. The CDR3 loop reads CASSMGLAGTDTQYF. The CDR3 DNA reads as TGTGCCAGCAGTATGGGACTAGCGGGCACAGATACGCAGTATTTT.

The V and J genes are TRBV19 and TRBJ2-5, with TRBD1 matching over 11 bases. V dropped 3 bases and J dropped 3; count of bases not matched to a gene: 3. Germline CDR1 and CDR2: LNHDA and SQIVND (reference sequence). The CDR3 runs to 15 residues. The CDR3 protein is CASSMDRGRKETQYF. CDR3 in DNA: TGTGCCAGTAGTATGGACAGGGGGCGGAAAGAGACCCAGTACTTC. Variable domain in full (rest from reference TRBV19 and TRBJ2-5): DGGITQSPKYLFRKEGQNVTLSCEQNLNHDAMYWYRQDPGQGLRLIYYSQIVNDFQKGDIAEGYSVSREKKESFPLTVTSAQKNPTAFYLCASSMDRGRKETQYFGPGTRLLVL.

The rearrangement joins TRBV27 to TRBJ2-7, with D perhaps TRBD1 (6 bases). V was cut by 6 bases and J by 3 bases, with 15 bases left in between. The CDR3 length is 14 residues. Germline V gene lookup returns CDR1 MNHEY and CDR2 SMNVEV (reference sequence). CDR3 coding DNA: TGTGCCAGCAGCCCCGGGACACTTTTCTACGAGCAGTACTTC. Residues: CASSPGTLFYEQYF.

This clonotype was seen a few times. This chain links TRBV19 with TRBJ2-4; 7 nucleotides agree with TRBD1. The germline gives CDR1 LNHDA, CDR2 SQIVND (reference sequence). The CDR3 is 14 residues long. V shed 7 bases, J shed 8 bases, and the junction held 11 bases outside the gene matches. Here the CDR3 DNA reads TGTGCCAGTACCCTAGACAGGGAGAAGGACATTCAGTACTTC. This sequence encodes CASTLDREKDIQYF.

This clonotype was seen at least ten times. The chain links TRBV4-3 to TRBJ2-1; weak D call: TRBD2 (5 bases). In germline, CDR1 is LGHNA, CDR2 YSLEER. The ends were cut back, 0 bases at V and 2 bases at J, with 8 bases in the middle. This CDR3 has 15 amino acids. The CDR3 sequence is CASSQDPAAYNEQFF. CDR3 nucleotide sequence: TGCGCCAGCAGCCAAGATCCAGCGGCCTACAATGAGCAGTTCTTC.

This clonotype was seen more than once but under ten times. The genes are TRBV19 and TRBJ2-1, with TRBD1 matching 7 bases. Germline lookup yields CDR1 LNHDA and CDR2 SQIVND (reference sequence). Trimming at V came to 3 bases and at J to 10 bases, leaving 6 bases not matched to a gene. The CDR3 covers 13 residues. The CDR3 DNA is TGTGCCAGTAGTATCACAGGGGCTCGGGAGCAGTTCTTC. It yields the protein CASSITGAREQFF. Complete variable domain (other parts from reference TRBV19 and TRBJ2-1): DGGITQSPKYLFRKEGQNVTLSCEQNLNHDAMYWYRQDPGQGLRLIYYSQIVNDFQKGDIAEGYSVSREKKESFPLTVTSAQKNPTAFYLCASSITGAREQFFGPGTRLTVL.

A remark on this clonotype: Without the conserved terminal phenylalanine or tryptophan, this CDR3 likely stems from a read error. CDR3 bases: TGTGCCAGCAGCTTAGGATTTAGCGGGGCCAACTACGAGCAGTACCTC. Encoded protein: CASSLGFSGANYEQYL. V gene TRBV7-9 combines with J gene TRBJ2-7; 8 nucleotides match TRBD2. Looked up from germline, CDR1 is SEHNR and CDR2 is FQNEAQ (reference sequence). The length of the CDR3 is 16 residues. V shed 1 base, J shed 3 bases, and the junction held 8 bases outside the gene matches.

The J gene is TRBJ1-5, the V gene TRBV4-3; D gene unclear. Trimming stripped 3 bases from V and 5 bases from J, with 14 bases between. The CDR3 runs 15 residues. Germline V gene sequence: CDR1 LGHNA, CDR2 YSLEER. The CDR3 is CASSQDVSGDQPQHF. The DNA of the CDR3 is TGCGCCAGCAGCCAGGATGTCTCGGGAGATCAGCCCCAGCATTTT.